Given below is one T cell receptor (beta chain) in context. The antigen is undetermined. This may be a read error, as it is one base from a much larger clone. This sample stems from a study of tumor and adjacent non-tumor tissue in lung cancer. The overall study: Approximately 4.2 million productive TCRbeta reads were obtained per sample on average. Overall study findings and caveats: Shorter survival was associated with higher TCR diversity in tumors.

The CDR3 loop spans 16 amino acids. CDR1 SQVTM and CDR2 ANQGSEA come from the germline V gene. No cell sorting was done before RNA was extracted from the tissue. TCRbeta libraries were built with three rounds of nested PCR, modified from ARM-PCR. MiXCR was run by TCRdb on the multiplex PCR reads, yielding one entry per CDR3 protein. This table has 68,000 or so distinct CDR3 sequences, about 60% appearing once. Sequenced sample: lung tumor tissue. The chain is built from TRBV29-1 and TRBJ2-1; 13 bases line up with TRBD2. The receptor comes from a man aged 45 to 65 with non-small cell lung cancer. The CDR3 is CSVPGTSGNSCNEQFF. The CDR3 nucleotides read TGCAGCGTCCCCGGGACTAGCGGGAACTCCTGCAATGAGCAGTTCTTC.